This note documents a single TCR beta chain sequence. Its target is unknown. This record belongs to a study of blood T cells in healthy people across ages. Trimming cost V 5 bases and J 2 bases; bases outside gene matches: 5. The length of the CDR3 is 16 residues. CDR1 MNHNY and CDR2 SVGAGI come from the germline V gene (reference sequence). General observations from the study: A roughly linear fall in TCR beta diversity per million T cells was seen with increasing age.

Combining a sample-barcoded 5' primer with a J-beta primer mix, a second PCR ran for 7 to 11 cycles. Each cDNA molecule was tagged by a template-switch adaptor that had 12 random nucleotides. One entry per CDR3 protein results from TCRdb running MiXCR on the 5' RACE reads. The data hold fewer than 750,000 distinct CDR3 sequences, with more than 45% observed a single time. The source material was blood. The receptor's source is a woman older than 75 in good health. The chain is built from TRBV6-6 and TRBJ2-2; TRBD1 matches at 10 bases. The CDR3, as DNA: TGTGCCAGCAGTACGCGGACAGGGGGAAACACCGGGGAGCTGTTTTTT. Translation gives CASSTRTGGNTGELFF.